This passage covers 14 T cell receptor beta chains from one sample sequenced in a study of cytomegalovirus exposure and HLA in healthy donors. Researchers ran the PCR with 60 Vbeta and 13 Jbeta primers. The data were produced by immunoSEQ multiplex PCR, yet TCRdb's version contains in-frame clones alone and is incomplete. The sample contains 100,000 to 150,000 clones, approximately 80% of which appear only once. Source material: PBMCs. Receptors were obtained from a woman aged 55-69 years in good health and CMV-seronegative.

The V gene is TRBV30, the J gene TRBJ2-5; D is possibly TRBD2 (5 bases). There are 13 residues in the CDR3. Germline CDR1 is GTSNPN and CDR2 is SVGIG (reference sequence). V was pared by 1 base and J by 11 bases, with 17 bases between. CDR3: CAWSARAAVEQYF. CDR3 coding DNA: TGTGCCTGGAGTGCGCGGGCCGCGGTTGAGCAGTACTTC.

The rearrangement uses TRBV2 and TRBJ2-5; D perhaps matches TRBD1 (6 bases). The V gene's germline CDR1 is SNHLY and CDR2 FYNNEI. The CDR3 length is 14 residues. Trimming cost V 2 bases and J 5 bases, with 12 bases left between them. DNA for the CDR3: TGTGCCAGCAGTGAACAGGGGACCGGGGAGACCCAGTACTTC. Translation gives CASSEQGTGETQYF.

The V and J genes are TRBV11-2 and TRBJ2-5; a possible D gene is TRBD2 (5 bases). This CDR3 comprises 17 residues. V lost 1 base and J 0 bases, leaving 15 bases between the germline ends. Germline V gives CDR1 SGHAT, CDR2 FQNNGV. CDR3 coding DNA: TGTGCCAGCAGCTTAGGTCTGGCTAGGACTCACCAAGAGACCCAGTACTTC. It codes for CASSLGLARTHQETQYF.

This chain uses TRBV4-1 with TRBJ2-7, with 8 bases fitting TRBD1. The V gene's germline CDR1 is MGHRA and CDR2 YSYEKL. The CDR3 covers 15 residues. V was pared by 3 bases and J by 1 base, with 5 bases of the junction left unmatched. CDR3 region: CASSQQGARSYEQYF. The CDR3 DNA sequence: TGCGCCAGCAGCCAGCAGGGGGCGCGGTCCTACGAGCAGTACTTC.

The genes are TRBV11-2 and TRBJ2-7; 8 bases line up with TRBD1. Trimming at V came to 1 base and at J to 1 base, leaving 9 bases not matched to a gene. This CDR3 contains 17 residues. Germline V gene lookup returns CDR1 SGHAT and CDR2 FQNNGV. This CDR3 reads CASSLVLDTGGSYEQYF. CDR3 in DNA: TGTGCCAGCAGCTTAGTTTTAGATACAGGGGGGTCCTACGAGCAGTACTTC.

The chain links TRBV12-5 to TRBJ2-3; D ambiguous. V lost 3 bases, J lost 0 bases, and 7 bases lay in between. Germline CDR1 reads LGHNT; CDR2 reads FRNRAP. CDR3 length: 14 residues. This CDR3 reads CASGFAPSTDTQYF. Here the CDR3 DNA reads TGTGCTAGTGGTTTCGCGCCTAGCACAGATACGCAGTATTTT.

The V and J genes are TRBV7-9 and TRBJ2-7; TRBD1 matches 8 bases. The V and J ends lost 5 bases and 0 bases, in that order; junction bases with no gene match: 3. Germline V gene data show CDR1 as SEHNR and CDR2 as FQNEAQ (reference sequence). The CDR3 is 14 residues long. Here the CDR3 DNA reads TGTGCCAGCAGCCTGACAGGGGTCTCCTACGAGCAGTACTTC. This encodes CASSLTGVSYEQYF.

The chain links TRBV6-1 to TRBJ2-1; a possible D gene is TRBD2 (5 bases). The CDR3 has 15 amino acids. The V and J ends lost 1 base and 0 bases respectively, with 7 bases between them. Per the germline V gene, CDR1 is MNHNS and CDR2 is SASEGT. The CDR3 DNA reads TGTGCCAGCAGTGAAGAAGGGAGCTCCTACAATGAGCAGTTCTTC. This codes for CASSEEGSSYNEQFF.

V is TRBV28 and J is TRBJ2-5; 11 bases are a match to TRBD2. The end of the DNA fits TRBJ2-7 better, so the J call may be wrong. The CDR3 is 15 amino acids. CDR1 MDHEN and CDR2 SYDVKM come from the germline V gene. The DNA for the CDR3 is TGTGCCAGCAGTTTATCACTAGCGGGGGCCTACGAGCAGTACTTC. Translation gives CASSLSLAGAYEQYF.

The V call is TRBV30, the J call TRBJ1-2; D is undetermined. Germline CDR1 GTSNPN, CDR2 SVGIG (reference sequence). CDR3 length equals 11 residues. Trimming removed 1 base at V and 10 bases at J, with 10 bases between. The CDR3 bases are TGTGCCTGGAGTGGGCCCAACCCCTACACCTTC. As protein: CAWSGPNPYTF.

This clone was recorded a few times. This sequence joins TRBV9 and TRBJ2-1; 14 bases are shared with TRBD2. The ends lost 3 bases at V and 5 bases at J; junction bases unmatched: 4. Germline CDR1 and CDR2: SGDLS and YYNGEE. The CDR3 spans 16 residues. CDR3 protein: CASSEGTSGSNNEQFF. The CDR3 DNA reads TGTGCCAGCAGCGAGGGGACTAGCGGGAGTAACAATGAGCAGTTCTTC.

J is TRBJ2-3 and V is TRBV11-2; 7 bases fit TRBD2. The V gene's germline CDR1 is SGHAT and CDR2 FQNNGV. The CDR3 consists of 15 residues. Trimming at V came to 2 bases and at J to 2 bases, leaving 4 bases not matched to a gene. The DNA of the CDR3 is TGTGCCAGCAGCTTATATCGGGGGGACACAGATACGCAGTATTTT. This translates into CASSLYRGDTDTQYF.

The gene calls are TRBV19 and TRBJ2-5, with TRBD2 matching 9 bases. The germline CDR1 and CDR2 sequences are LNHDA and SQIVND (reference sequence). The V segment lost 7 bases and the J segment 4 bases; nucleotides outside the gene matches: 10. The CDR3 is made up of 15 amino acids. The CDR3 reads CASKTTGLALETQYF. The CDR3 DNA follows: TGTGCCAGTAAGACTACGGGACTAGCTTTAGAGACCCAGTACTTC.

The rearrangement joins TRBV18 to TRBJ2-3; no clear D. This CDR3 comprises 13 residues. V was pared by 3 bases and J by 6 bases, with 10 bases between. Germline lookup yields CDR1 KGHSH and CDR2 LQKENI. The CDR3 nucleotides are TGTGCCAGCTCACCGACATTACGGGATACGCAGTATTTT. It translates to CASSPTLRDTQYF.